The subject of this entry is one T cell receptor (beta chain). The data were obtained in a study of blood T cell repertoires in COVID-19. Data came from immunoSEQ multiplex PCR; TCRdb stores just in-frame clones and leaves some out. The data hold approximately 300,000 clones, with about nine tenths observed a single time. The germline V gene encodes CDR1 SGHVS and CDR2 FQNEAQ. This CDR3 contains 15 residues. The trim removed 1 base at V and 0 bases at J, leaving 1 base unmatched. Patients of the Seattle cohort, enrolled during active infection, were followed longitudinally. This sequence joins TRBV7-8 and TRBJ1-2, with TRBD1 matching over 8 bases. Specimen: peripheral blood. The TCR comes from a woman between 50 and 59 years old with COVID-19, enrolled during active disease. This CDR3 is CASSLVTGANYGYTF. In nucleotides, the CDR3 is TGTGCCAGCAGCTTAGTGACAGGGGCTAACTATGGCTACACCTTC.